These 32 T cell receptor beta chains share one sample of origin, sequenced in a study of chemoradiotherapy in HPV16-positive cancers. Libraries were prepared by immunoSEQ multiplex PCR; TCRdb keeps only in-frame clonotypes and omits some of them. The sample consists of tens of thousands of clones, roughly 92% of them appearing once. This specimen consisted of blood, obtained from a patient who underwent chemoradiotherapy. The origin of the receptors is a human donor with HPV-associated anogenital cancer.

The gene calls are TRBV4-1 and TRBJ1-1, with a tentative D call TRBD1 (6 bases). CDR3 length equals 17 residues. Germline assignment: CDR1 MGHRA and CDR2 YSYEKL. V shed 4 bases and J shed 3 bases, with 21 bases lying between them. In nucleotides, the CDR3 is TGCGCCAGCAGCCGAAAACTCGTAGGGGGGAGAGACACTGAAGCTTTCTTT. It codes for CASSRKLVGGRDTEAFF.

The chain has TRBV6-5 and TRBJ1-5; D not resolved. Germline loops: CDR1 MNHEY, CDR2 SVGAGI. The CDR3 length is 16 residues. Trimming cost V 4 bases and J 0 bases, with 13 bases left between them. CDR3 sequence reads: CASSSYSDGSNQPQHF. CDR3 DNA: TGTGCCAGCAGTTCTTACTCGGACGGTAGCAATCAGCCCCAGCATTTT.

J is TRBJ1-4 and V is TRBV7-5. TRBV7-5 is annotated as a pseudogene. This CDR3 has 15 residues. Here the CDR3 DNA reads TGTGTCAGAAGCCCCCATCCGGAGACGAGGGAAAAACTGTTTTTT. Its translation is CVRSPHPETREKLFF.

This sequence joins TRBV4-2 and TRBJ2-5, with D perhaps matching TRBD2 (6 bases). The CDR3 covers 15 residues. Trimming removed 4 bases at V and 2 bases at J, with 14 bases between. CDR1 LGHNA and CDR2 YNFKEQ come from the germline V gene. CDR3 DNA: TGTGCCAGCAGCCGGGCGGAGGCGGGGCAAGAGACCCAGTACTTC. It codes for CASSRAEAGQETQYF.

The gene calls are TRBV7-2 and TRBJ1-1; D is ambiguous. Germline values: CDR1 SGHTA, CDR2 FQGNSA. The CDR3 contains 11 residues. V lost 5 bases to trimming and J lost 3 bases, with 4 bases between them. CDR3 nucleotide sequence: TGTGCCAGCAGCCTGTACACTGAAGCTTTCTTT. Translating gives CASSLYTEAFF.

This chain joins TRBV4-1 and TRBJ2-7; no firm D call. The ends were cut back, 4 bases at V and 3 bases at J, with 13 bases in the middle. The CDR3 sequence is 14 residues long. Germline V gene lookup returns CDR1 MGHRA and CDR2 YSYEKL. The CDR3 region has the DNA TGCGCCAGCAGCCGGGTCGGGCAGCTCTACGAGCAGTACTTC. Translated, it gives CASSRVGQLYEQYF.

The chain is built from TRBV5-1 and TRBJ1-1; D remains ambiguous. Germline CDR1 reads SGHRS; CDR2 reads YFSETQ. V shed 0 bases and J shed 2 bases, with 8 bases lying between them. CDR3 length: 14 amino acids. Here the CDR3 reads CASSLGGSNTEAFF. CDR3 DNA: TGCGCCAGCAGCTTGGGGGGATCAAACACTGAAGCTTTCTTT.

The rearrangement joins TRBV19 to TRBJ1-5, with D maybe TRBD1 (5 bases). CDR3 length equals 16 residues. Germline V gene sequence: CDR1 LNHDA, CDR2 SQIVND (reference sequence). Trimming removed 6 bases at V and 2 bases at J, with 17 bases between. In DNA, the CDR3 is TGTGCCAGTAGCCGCGGCAGGGATTTAGGCAATCAGCCCCAGCATTTT. It encodes CASSRGRDLGNQPQHF.

This clone showed up just once. The J gene is TRBJ1-2, the V gene TRBV7-3, with 10 bases aligning to TRBD1. V dropped 3 bases and J dropped 5; count of bases not matched to a gene: 0. The CDR3 contains 13 residues. Germline values: CDR1 SGHTA, CDR2 FQGTGA. CDR3 DNA: TGTGCCAGCAGCTTGGGACAGGGGTATGGCTACACCTTC. Translating gives CASSLGQGYGYTF.

The chain couples TRBV9 to TRBJ2-2; 7 bases agree with TRBD2. After removal of 4 bases from V and 1 base from J, the junction contained 10 bases not matched to a gene. CDR3 length: 17 amino acids. CDR1 and CDR2 (germline): SGDLS, YYNGEE. CDR3 loop: CASSNRGRGWNTGELFF. As DNA, the CDR3 is TGTGCCAGCAGCAACCGAGGGCGGGGGTGGAACACCGGGGAGCTGTTTTTT.

V and J are TRBV7-2 and TRBJ1-1; perhaps TRBD1 as D (6 bases). This CDR3 comprises 14 residues. Germline CDR1 and CDR2: SGHTA and FQGNSA. V was cut by 0 bases and J by 2 bases, with 7 bases left in between. The CDR3 bases are TGTGCCAGCAGCTTAGCCAGGGGAAACACTGAAGCTTTCTTT. Its translation is CASSLARGNTEAFF.

The chain recombines TRBV29-1 with TRBJ2-1; tentatively, D is TRBD1 or TRBD2 (5 bases each). The length of the CDR3 is 14 residues. Germline CDR1 reads SQVTM; CDR2 reads ANQGSEA. The CDR3 spells CSSRDPLSYNEQFF. Written as DNA, the CDR3 is TGCAGTTCCCGGGACCCTTTATCCTACAATGAGCAGTTCTTC.

The genes are TRBV18 and TRBJ2-3, with 13 bases matching TRBD2. The junction had 2 bases not matched to a gene; V was cut back by 3 bases and J by 5 bases. The germline V gene has CDR1 KGHSH and CDR2 LQKENI. The length of the CDR3 is 15 residues. The CDR3 is CASSPRTSGRDTQYF. For the CDR3, the DNA is TGTGCCAGCTCACCGAGGACTAGCGGGAGAGATACGCAGTATTTT.

The chain links TRBV7-6 to TRBJ2-2; either TRBD1 or TRBD2 may supply D (6 bases each). CDR1 is SGHVS, CDR2 FNYEAQ, per germline. The CDR3 covers 15 residues. V shed 7 bases and J shed 4 bases, with 16 bases lying between them. Here the CDR3 reads CASNLGGRGTGELFF. The CDR3 DNA reads TGTGCCAGCAACCTGGGGGGCCGAGGCACCGGGGAGCTGTTTTTT. The full variable domain, its missing parts supplied by reference TRBV7-6 and TRBJ2-2, is GAGVSQSPRYKVTKRGQDVALRCDPISGHVSLYWYRQALGQGPEFLTYFNYEAQQDKSGLPNDRFSAERPEGSISTLTIQRTEQRDSAMYRCASNLGGRGTGELFFGEGSRLTVL.

This rearrangement joins TRBV5-1 to TRBJ1-4; TRBD1 matches at 7 bases. The junction had 9 bases not matched to a gene; V was cut back by 4 bases and J by 3 bases. Germline V gives CDR1 SGHRS, CDR2 YFSETQ. This CDR3 region has 16 residues. The CDR3 DNA reads as TGCGCCAGCAGCCCCGGGACAGTCCGTTCTAATGAAAAACTGTTTTTT. Translating gives CASSPGTVRSNEKLFF.

V and J are TRBV5-4 and TRBJ1-2; 7 bases map to TRBD1. CDR3 length: 14 residues. CDR1 and CDR2 from the germline V gene are SGHNT and YYREEE (reference sequence). Trimming removed 2 bases from V and 2 bases from J; junction bases left unmatched: 3. The CDR3 nucleotides read TGTGCCAGCAGCTTTCGCAGGGGGAACTATGGCTACACCTTC. Its protein is CASSFRRGNYGYTF.

The genes are TRBV7-2 and TRBJ1-2; D possibly corresponds to TRBD1 (5 bases). The germline gives CDR1 SGHTA, CDR2 FQGNSA. Trimming removed 7 bases at V and 7 bases at J, with 25 bases between. The CDR3 loop spans 16 amino acids. The CDR3 bases are TGTGCCAGCACCCAAAGTAGTGGGGCGGTTGTCGGTGGCTACACCTTC. The encoded protein is CASTQSSGAVVGGYTF.

The chain has TRBV27 and TRBJ2-2; D is ambiguous. Trimming shortened V by 7 bases and J by 8 bases, and 8 bases separated the two germline ends. The CDR3 is 11 residues long. CDR1 and CDR2 (germline): MNHEY, SMNVEV (reference sequence). The CDR3: CASISWGELFF. The DNA for the CDR3 is TGTGCCAGCATTTCATGGGGGGAGCTGTTTTTT.

This chain uses TRBV6-5 with TRBJ1-1, with D possibly being TRBD1 (5 bases). Germline V gives CDR1 MNHEY, CDR2 SVGAGI. The V end lost 5 bases, the J end lost 4 bases, and 11 bases lay between the germline ends. The CDR3 has 13 amino acids. The CDR3 DNA reads TGTGCCAGCAGTCGGGGGTCGGGCACTGAAGCTTTCTTT. It encodes CASSRGSGTEAFF.

This clone has only one observation. This chain links TRBV5-4 with TRBJ2-6, with D uncertain. Trimming stripped 0 bases from V and 3 bases from J, with 4 bases between. Germline values: CDR1 SGHNT, CDR2 YYREEE (reference sequence). The CDR3 totals 14 residues. As DNA, the CDR3 is TGTGCCAGCAGCTTGGCCCTTGGGGCCAACGTCCTGACTTTC. It encodes CASSLALGANVLTF.

This chain joins TRBV6-5 and TRBJ2-7, with D possibly matching TRBD1 (6 bases). Per the germline V gene, CDR1 is MNHEY and CDR2 is SVGAGI. The CDR3 sequence is 15 residues long. V lost 5 bases to trimming and J lost 6 bases, with 20 bases between them. The CDR3 region has the DNA TGTGCCAGCAGTCCCCAGGGGATCCCTCGGTCCGAGCAGTACTTC. Protein: CASSPQGIPRSEQYF.

The V and J genes are TRBV5-1 and TRBJ2-1; D remains ambiguous. V was pared by 5 bases and J by 3 bases, with 12 bases between. This CDR3 is built from 14 residues. CDR1 and CDR2 (germline): SGHRS, YFSETQ. CDR3 DNA: TGCGCCAGCAGGTCAGTACAGATCTACAATGAGCAGTTCTTC. It codes for CASRSVQIYNEQFF.

This chain uses TRBV7-9 with TRBJ1-1, with 8 bases identical to TRBD1. The CDR3 loop spans 14 amino acids. Germline V gives CDR1 SEHNR, CDR2 FQNEAQ (reference sequence). J was trimmed by 1 base and V by 8 bases; bases with no gene match: 6. This CDR3 is CASGTGTGNTEAFF. DNA for the CDR3: TGTGCCAGCGGTACCGGGACAGGGAACACTGAAGCTTTCTTT.

The chain links TRBV5-1 to TRBJ1-1; D gene ambiguous. The CDR3 length is 12 residues. Germline loops: CDR1 SGHRS, CDR2 YFSETQ. V shed 5 bases and J shed 1 base, with 6 bases lying between them. The CDR3 sequence: CASRTGNTEAFF. CDR3 bases: TGCGCCAGCAGAACGGGGAACACTGAAGCTTTCTTT.

This chain links TRBV4-3 with TRBJ1-4, with a possible D match to TRBD1 (6 bases). The CDR3 covers 15 residues. V gave up 5 bases and J gave up 4 bases, with 14 bases separating them. Germline-derived CDR1 and CDR2 are LGHNA and YSLEER. CDR3 sequence reads: CASSTYREDNEKLFF. The CDR3 DNA follows: TGCGCCAGCAGCACATACAGGGAGGATAATGAAAAACTGTTTTTT.

The chain employs TRBV9 and TRBJ2-1, with 8 bases identical to TRBD2. The germline CDR1 and CDR2 sequences are SGDLS and YYNGEE. V lost 4 bases to trimming and J lost 4 bases; unmatched junction nucleotides: 10. CDR3 size: 16 residues. Written as DNA, the CDR3 is TGTGCCAGCAGCCCCAGTGATGGCGGGGGGTACAATGAGCAGTTCTTC. Its protein is CASSPSDGGGYNEQFF.

This chain uses TRBV4-1 with TRBJ1-4, with D possibly being TRBD1 (5 bases). This CDR3 region has 15 residues. With 3 bases removed from V and 0 bases from J, the gap between germline ends came to 8 bases. CDR1 is MGHRA, CDR2 YSYEKL, per germline. This CDR3 is CASSQTVPTNEKLFF. CDR3 DNA sequence: TGCGCCAGCAGCCAGACAGTTCCAACTAATGAAAAACTGTTTTTT.

The chain joins TRBV6-5 to TRBJ1-5, with 8 bases aligning to TRBD1. After removal of 2 bases from V and 7 bases from J, the junction contained 4 bases not matched to a gene. CDR3 length: 14 residues. Per germline, CDR1 MNHEY and CDR2 SVGAGI. The CDR3 here is CASSYNRGTQPQHF. CDR3 nucleotide sequence: TGTGCCAGCAGTTACAACAGGGGGACCCAGCCCCAGCATTTT.

This rearrangement joins TRBV27 to TRBJ2-1; 7 nucleotides line up with TRBD2. Germline CDR1 and CDR2: MNHEY and SMNVEV (reference sequence). This CDR3 spans 12 amino acids. J was trimmed by 10 bases and V by 3 bases; bases with no gene match: 3. CDR3: CASSFRRGEQFF. CDR3 nucleotide sequence: TGTGCCAGCAGTTTTCGGCGGGGGGAGCAGTTCTTC.

The J gene is TRBJ1-6, the V gene TRBV5-1, with TRBD1 as a possible D gene (5 bases). The V gene's germline CDR1 is SGHRS and CDR2 YFSETQ. There are 15 residues in the CDR3. The germline V and J ends were trimmed by 5 bases and 0 bases, with 9 bases remaining between them. CDR3 region: CASRGTSSYNSPLHF. CDR3 DNA: TGCGCCAGCAGGGGGACTAGCTCCTATAATTCACCCCTCCACTTT.

The J gene is TRBJ1-1, the V gene TRBV18; TRBD1 agrees at 8 bases. The CDR3 has 16 residues. Germline V gene data show CDR1 as KGHSH and CDR2 as LQKENI. With V trimmed by 4 bases and J by 1 base, 8 bases remained unmatched. CDR3 amino acids: CASSLTGGRENTEAFF. The CDR3 region has the DNA TGTGCCAGCTCACTCACAGGGGGTCGGGAGAACACTGAAGCTTTCTTT.

This rearrangement joins TRBV7-2 to TRBJ2-7; no definite D call. Trimming took off 1 base at V and 1 base at J, with 17 bases between the two ends. Germline V gene data show CDR1 as SGHTA and CDR2 as FQGNSA. The CDR3 covers 17 residues. CDR3: CASSLGSVTRLSYEQYF. CDR3 coding DNA: TGTGCCAGCAGCTTAGGCTCGGTGACCCGTTTGTCCTACGAGCAGTACTTC.